These T cell receptor beta chains were read from a single sample in a study of spatial heterogeneity in lung cancer. From the 5' RACE reads, TCRdb called clonotypes with MiXCR, one entry per CDR3 protein. This table holds 39,000 or so distinct CDR3 sequences, around 3.1% found once. The starting material was normal lung tissue next to the tumor, obtained at surgery. The receptor set was obtained from a male donor with early-stage non-small cell lung cancer. Both conserved end residues are part of each CDR3. The D gene is left open where the match is weak. Expanded clones get a size class; other rows say once, few or many, or leave the size out.

abundance,v_gene,len,j_gene,d_gene,CDR3aa,CDR3nt
many,TRBV29-1,14,TRBJ2-3,TRBD2,CSVLGGGAADTQYF,TGCAGCGTTCTGGGGGGGGGTGCGGCAGATACGCAGTATTTT
many,TRBV3-1,15,TRBJ2-7,TRBD2,CASSQATSGTYEQYF,TGTGCCAGCAGCCAAGCCACTAGCGGGACCTACGAGCAGTACTTC
many,TRBV13,15,TRBJ2-3,NA,CASSPPTRGTDTQYF,TGTGCCAGCAGCCCCCCCACGCGAGGCACAGATACGCAGTATTTT
NA,TRBV11-3,12,TRBJ2-2,NA,CASRRGSGELFF,TGTGCCAGCAGACGGGGCTCCGGGGAGCTGTTTTTT
many,TRBV3-1,14,TRBJ1-2,TRBD1,CASSQQGAFYGYTF,TGTGCCAGCAGCCAACAGGGGGCGTTCTATGGCTACACCTTC
many,TRBV7-2,14,TRBJ1-1,NA,CASSLAPRTTEAFF,TGTGCCAGCAGCTTAGCACCGCGCACCACTGAAGCTTTCTTT
NA,TRBV12-3/TRBV12-4,11,TRBJ2-7,NA,CASSLGIEQYF,TGTGCCAGCAGTTTAGGGATTGAGCAGTACTTC
many,TRBV14,14,TRBJ2-4,NA,CASSQGNRQNIQYF,TGTGCCAGCAGCCAAGGCAACCGACAAAACATTCAGTACTTC
many,TRBV27,15,TRBJ2-7,NA,CASSFLSRGRHEQYF,TGTGCCAGCAGTTTTTTATCGCGAGGTAGGCACGAGCAGTACTTC
many,TRBV2,14,TRBJ1-5,NA,CASGLSVQNQPQHF,TGTGCCAGCGGTCTTTCCGTTCAGAATCAGCCCCAGCATTTT
NA,TRBV7-8,13,TRBJ1-4,NA,CASSLVGPEKLFF,TGTGCCAGCAGCTTAGTTGGGCCTGAAAAACTGTTTTTT
many,TRBV7-3,13,TRBJ1-5,NA,CASSLAHGQPQHF,TGTGCCAGCAGCTTGGCGCACGGGCAGCCCCAGCATTTT
many,TRBV30,18,TRBJ2-7,TRBD2,CAWSTLRLAEKSSYEQYF,TGTGCCTGGAGTACCCTCAGACTAGCGGAAAAAAGCTCCTACGAGCAGTACTTC
few,TRBV7-6,16,TRBJ2-5,NA,CASSPNSGVPQETQYF,TGTGCCAGCAGCCCAAACTCAGGGGTCCCCCAAGAGACCCAGTACTTC
few,TRBV28,19,TRBJ2-5,TRBD2,CASSPRTSGFHHRSETQYF,TGTGCCAGCAGTCCTAGGACTAGCGGGTTTCACCACCGGTCGGAGACCCAGTACTTC
many,TRBV5-1,15,TRBJ1-4,NA,CASSLGQTTNEKLFF,TGCGCCAGCAGCTTGGGACAGACAACTAATGAAAAACTGTTTTTT
few,TRBV20-1,14,TRBJ2-7,TRBD2,CSASLSGGSYEQYF,TGCAGTGCTAGTTTATCGGGAGGCTCCTACGAGCAGTACTTC
many,TRBV20-1,10,TRBJ1-2,NA,CSTNSYGYTF,TGCAGTACCAACAGTTATGGCTACACCTTC
many,TRBV6-1,14,TRBJ1-4,TRBD1,CASSAGTGQEKLFF,TGTGCCAGCAGTGCCGGGACAGGGCAGGAAAAACTGTTTTTT
many,TRBV24-1,13,TRBJ2-2,NA,CATRGQDTGELFF,TGTGCCACCAGGGGACAAGACACCGGGGAGCTGTTTTTT
few,TRBV20-1,13,TRBJ2-3,NA,CSARTGWVDTQYF,TGCAGTGCTAGAACGGGGTGGGTAGATACGCAGTATTTT
many,TRBV28,13,TRBJ1-5,TRBD1,CASSGTVDQPQHF,TGTGCCAGCAGCGGGACAGTGGATCAGCCCCAGCATTTT
many,TRBV28,15,TRBJ2-1,TRBD2,CASSGAGGPQDEQFF,TGTGCCAGCAGTGGGGCGGGAGGGCCTCAGGATGAGCAGTTCTTC
many,TRBV20-1,14,TRBJ1-1,NA,CSARAGQGRTEAFF,TGCAGTGCTAGAGCAGGTCAGGGGAGGACTGAAGCTTTCTTT
many,TRBV7-2,14,TRBJ2-3,NA,CASSATRSTDTQYF,TGTGCCAGCAGCGCGACTAGGAGCACAGATACGCAGTATTTT
many,TRBV28,15,TRBJ1-4,TRBD1,CASSSPGQGLEKLFF,TGTGCCAGCAGTTCCCCGGGACAGGGGTTAGAAAAACTGTTTTTT
NA,TRBV10-1,15,TRBJ2-7,TRBD1,CASSAGRQGFAEQYF,TGCGCCAGCAGTGCAGGGAGACAGGGGTTTGCCGAGCAGTACTTC
many,TRBV30,13,TRBJ1-1,NA,CAWSDGRGGEAFF,TGTGCCTGGAGTGACGGCAGGGGCGGTGAAGCTTTCTTT
many,TRBV12-3/TRBV12-4,13,TRBJ2-7,NA,CASREPNAYEQYF,TGTGCCAGCAGAGAGCCGAACGCCTACGAGCAGTACTTC
many,TRBV20-1,14,TRBJ2-1,NA,CSATGTKDYNEQFF,TGCAGTGCGACCGGGACCAAAGACTACAATGAGCAGTTCTTC
many,TRBV2,16,TRBJ2-6,TRBD1,CASCRDRGSGANVLTF,TGTGCCAGCTGTCGGGACAGGGGATCTGGGGCCAACGTCCTGACTTTC
many,TRBV7-2,15,TRBJ2-3,TRBD2,CASSRTSAYTDTQYF,TGTGCCAGCAGTCGGACTAGCGCCTACACAGATACGCAGTATTTT
many,TRBV20-1,18,TRBJ2-7,NA,CSADSPERGSGRVYEQYF,TGCAGTGCTGATTCTCCGGAAAGGGGATCGGGAAGAGTCTACGAGCAGTACTTC
many,TRBV29-1,13,TRBJ2-7,TRBD1,CSVLGDRLGEQYF,TGCAGCGTCCTCGGGGACAGGTTAGGCGAGCAGTACTTC
many,TRBV5-6,15,TRBJ1-1,TRBD1,CASSLRGGGNTEAFF,TGTGCCAGCAGCTTGAGAGGGGGCGGCAACACTGAAGCTTTCTTT
many,TRBV20-1,12,TRBJ1-5,NA,CSAYTGSQPQHF,TGCAGTGCCTATACAGGGAGTCAGCCCCAGCATTTT
many,TRBV3-1,14,TRBJ1-5,NA,CASSQEASSSPQHF,TGTGCCAGCAGCCAAGAGGCTTCATCATCGCCCCAGCATTTT
many,TRBV12-3/TRBV12-4,12,TRBJ2-2,NA,CATDGDTGELFF,TGTGCCACCGACGGGGACACCGGGGAGCTGTTTTTT
many,TRBV6-5,14,TRBJ1-5,NA,CASSYSTVARPQHF,TGTGCCAGCAGTTACTCGACAGTAGCTAGGCCCCAGCATTTT
many,TRBV21-1,17,TRBJ1-6,NA,CAKALNIPGQGHSPLHF,TGTGCCAAGGCTCTTAATATTCCGGGACAGGGACATTCACCCCTCCACTTT
NA,TRBV15,13,TRBJ2-7,NA,CATSDRINYEQYF,TGTGCCACATCCGACAGGATAAACTACGAGCAGTACTTC
many,TRBV24-1,16,TRBJ2-2,NA,CATSDPRQENTGELFF,TGTGCCACCAGTGATCCCAGACAGGAAAACACCGGGGAGCTGTTTTTT
many,TRBV28,14,TRBJ1-5,NA,CASSSPGFDQPQHF,TGTGCCAGCAGTAGCCCAGGTTTCGATCAGCCCCAGCATTTT
many,TRBV12-3/TRBV12-4,15,TRBJ2-5,TRBD2,CASSPSGDESETQYF,TGTGCCAGCAGCCCTAGCGGGGACGAAAGCGAGACCCAGTACTTC
many,TRBV5-1,15,TRBJ2-2,NA,CASSLGPANTGELFF,TGCGCCAGCAGCTTGGGCCCAGCCAACACCGGGGAGCTGTTTTTT
many,TRBV7-9,13,TRBJ1-1,TRBD1,CASSQRQGLEAFF,TGTGCCAGCAGCCAGCGACAGGGCCTTGAAGCTTTCTTT